A selection of T cell receptor beta chains follows, all from one sample in a study of CD8 T cells in ankylosing spondylitis. TCRdb itself ran the 5' RACE reads through MiXCR, one entry per CDR3 protein. The sample has around 340,000 distinct CDR3 sequences, 20% seen once. Sequencing used blood, either unsorted or a sorted T cell fraction (not recorded which). These receptors originate from a male donor with ankylosing spondylitis or in good health (not recorded which). Each CDR3 is given with its conserved first and last residue. The D gene is left open where the match is weak. Where a row states a size, it is once, few, many or the class of an expanded clone; other rows omit it.

V gene	D gene	J gene	clone size	CDR3 protein	CDR3 DNA
TRBV20-1	TRBD2	TRBJ2-7	NA	CSARVPGLAIYEQYF	TGCAGTGCTAGAGTACCGGGACTAGCGATCTACGAGCAGTACTTC
TRBV5-6	NA	TRBJ2-1	NA	CASSLGGAIYNEQFF	TGTGCCAGCAGCTTGGGAGGGGCCATCTACAATGAGCAGTTCTTC
TRBV20-1	NA	TRBJ1-1	NA	CSAPNVVGTEAFF	TGCAGTGCCCCGAATGTCGTGGGGACTGAAGCTTTCTTT
TRBV12-3/TRBV12-4	NA	TRBJ2-1	few	CASSSLDLGSNEQFF	TGTGCCAGCAGTTCACTCGACTTAGGTAGCAATGAGCAGTTCTTC
TRBV12-3/TRBV12-4	TRBD1	TRBJ2-3	few	CASSFRWGTASTDTQYF	TGTGCCAGCAGTTTTAGGTGGGGGACAGCAAGCACAGATACGCAGTATTTT
TRBV24-1	TRBD2	TRBJ2-3	few	CATSDFRGLANPTDTQYF	TGTGCCACCAGTGATTTTAGGGGACTAGCGAACCCCACAGATACGCAGTATTTT
TRBV27	NA	TRBJ2-7	few	CASSLGLNPGEQYF	TGTGCCAGCAGTTTGGGACTGAACCCCGGCGAGCAGTACTTC
TRBV12-3/TRBV12-4	NA	TRBJ2-3	few	CASSFGAGLGASTDTQYF	TGTGCCAGCAGTTTTGGGGCGGGGCTAGGGGCTAGCACAGATACGCAGTATTTT
TRBV12-3/TRBV12-4	NA	TRBJ2-7	NA	CASSGTDIYEQYF	TGTGCCAGCAGCGGGACGGACATCTACGAGCAGTACTTC
TRBV12-3/TRBV12-4	NA	TRBJ2-1	NA	CASSLWLNSYNEQFF	TGTGCCAGCAGTTTATGGCTAAACTCCTACAATGAGCAGTTCTTC
TRBV5-6	TRBD1	TRBJ2-7	few	CASSPDRDPREQYF	TGTGCCAGCAGCCCTGACAGGGACCCTCGCGAGCAGTACTTC
TRBV12-3/TRBV12-4	NA	TRBJ1-2	many	CASSFTQGGGYTF	TGTGCCAGCAGTTTCACACAGGGAGGTGGCTACACCTTC
TRBV7-8	NA	TRBJ2-5	once	CASRLLVETQYF	TGTGCCAGCAGATTGCTCGTCGAGACCCAGTACTTC
TRBV7-9	TRBD1	TRBJ2-5	NA	CASSSLGTGLVETQYF	TGTGCCAGCAGCTCACTAGGGACAGGGCTCGTGGAGACCCAGTACTTC
TRBV29-1	TRBD2	TRBJ2-7	NA	CSVRGVYEQYF	TGCAGCGTCCGGGGGGTCTACGAGCAGTACTTC
TRBV7-2	NA	TRBJ2-7	few	CASSFASLSYEQYF	TGTGCCAGCAGCTTCGCCAGCCTCTCCTACGAGCAGTACTTC
TRBV29-1	TRBD2	TRBJ2-1	NA	CSVLIAGSNEQFF	TGCAGCGTTCTTATAGCGGGAAGCAATGAGCAGTTCTTC
TRBV20-1	TRBD2	TRBJ2-7	NA	CSARDLAGAYEQYF	TGCAGTGCTAGAGATCTAGCGGGGGCCTACGAGCAGTACTTC
TRBV4-1	NA	TRBJ1-4	NA	CASNDGEKLFF	TGCGCCAGCAACGACGGAGAAAAACTGTTTTTT
TRBV6-2/TRBV6-3	NA	TRBJ2-5	many	CASSSWTAQETQYF	TGTGCCAGCAGCTCGTGGACAGCCCAAGAGACCCAGTACTTC
TRBV11-2	NA	TRBJ2-1	few	CASSLDLGTGTYNEQFF	TGTGCCAGCAGCTTAGATCTGGGGACGGGGACCTACAATGAGCAGTTCTTC
TRBV10-3	NA	TRBJ2-7	NA	CAISEEGHPSYEQYF	TGTGCCATCAGTGAGGAGGGACACCCCTCCTACGAGCAGTACTTC
TRBV15	NA	TRBJ2-7	few	CATSKGGQSGGFHEQYF	TGTGCCACCAGCAAAGGAGGACAGTCGGGGGGCTTTCACGAGCAGTACTTC
TRBV9	NA	TRBJ2-1	NA	CASSVAEGYNEQFF	TGTGCCAGCAGCGTAGCTGAAGGATACAATGAGCAGTTCTTC
TRBV7-8	NA	TRBJ2-1	few	CASSLATLGRRTYNEQFF	TGTGCCAGCAGCTTAGCCACACTAGGCCGGAGGACCTACAATGAGCAGTTCTTC
TRBV7-9	NA	TRBJ2-5	NA	CASSLVDLATQYF	TGTGCCAGCAGCTTAGTAGATCTCGCGACCCAGTACTTC
TRBV19	NA	TRBJ2-1	NA	CASSEQHGAPNEQFF	TGTGCCAGTAGTGAACAACACGGGGCCCCCAATGAGCAGTTCTTC
TRBV28	NA	TRBJ1-2	NA	CATQIWQGDYGYTF	TGTGCCACCCAAATATGGCAGGGTGACTATGGCTACACCTTC
TRBV29-1	TRBD1	TRBJ2-1	NA	CSAATGTGGGNEQFF	TGCAGCGCCGCAACCGGGACAGGGGGAGGGAATGAGCAGTTCTTC
TRBV6-1	NA	TRBJ2-3	NA	CASNYGRATDTQYF	TGTGCCAGCAACTATGGCAGGGCCACAGATACGCAGTATTTT
TRBV7-9	NA	TRBJ1-1	NA	CASSLGSGGDTEAFF	TGTGCCAGCAGCTTAGGGTCGGGAGGGGACACTGAAGCTTTCTTT
TRBV7-6	TRBD2	TRBJ2-3	few	CASSQPDVLSGGTNTQYF	TGTGCCAGCAGCCAGCCCGACGTGTTAAGCGGGGGGACAAATACGCAGTATTTT
TRBV9	TRBD2	TRBJ2-1	NA	CASSVAVGGGLSSYNEQFF	TGTGCCAGCAGCGTAGCTGTGGGCGGGGGACTCAGCTCCTACAATGAGCAGTTCTTC
TRBV9	TRBD2	TRBJ2-5	NA	CASSLGLAGGGPQETQYF	TGTGCCAGCAGCTTGGGACTAGCGGGGGGGGGCCCCCAAGAGACCCAGTACTTC
TRBV29-1	NA	TRBJ2-7	NA	CSVRGGFSYEQYF	TGCAGCGTCCGGGGAGGTTTCTCCTACGAGCAGTACTTC
TRBV7-2	TRBD2	TRBJ2-3	few	CASSLILAGGRDTQYF	TGTGCCAGCAGCCTAATCCTAGCGGGGGGTCGCGATACGCAGTATTTT
TRBV18	NA	TRBJ2-1	few	CASSPHDRRDNNEQFF	TGTGCCAGCTCACCACACGACCGACGGGACAACAATGAGCAGTTCTTC
TRBV12-3/TRBV12-4	NA	TRBJ2-1	many	CASTDPERRVNEQFF	TGTGCCAGCACCGACCCGGAGCGAAGGGTCAATGAGCAGTTCTTC
TRBV9	NA	TRBJ2-2	NA	CASSVPRLAGSTGELFF	TGTGCCAGCAGCGTACCTCGTCTCGCGGGTAGCACCGGGGAGCTGTTTTTT
TRBV20-1	TRBD2	TRBJ2-7	NA	CSAFGLGSYEQYF	TGCAGTGCTTTCGGACTAGGTTCCTACGAGCAGTACTTC
TRBV10-3	NA	TRBJ2-3	few	CAIRSGPRGDTQYF	TGTGCCATCAGAAGCGGGCCTCGAGGAGATACGCAGTATTTT
TRBV2	TRBD2	TRBJ2-7	NA	CASSEFLGTSGYEQYF	TGTGCCAGCAGTGAATTTTTGGGGACTAGCGGCTACGAGCAGTACTTC
TRBV6-1	TRBD2	TRBJ2-3	NA	CASSEAPASGGPQYF	TGTGCCAGCAGTGAAGCGCCGGCTAGCGGGGGCCCCCAGTATTTT
TRBV9	TRBD2	TRBJ2-1	NA	CASSGGTSSYNEQFF	TGTGCCAGCAGCGGGGGGACTAGCAGTTACAATGAGCAGTTCTTC
TRBV20-1	NA	TRBJ1-2	NA	CSATLGGSYYGYTF	TGCAGTGCTACACTTGGGGGGTCCTACTATGGCTACACCTTC